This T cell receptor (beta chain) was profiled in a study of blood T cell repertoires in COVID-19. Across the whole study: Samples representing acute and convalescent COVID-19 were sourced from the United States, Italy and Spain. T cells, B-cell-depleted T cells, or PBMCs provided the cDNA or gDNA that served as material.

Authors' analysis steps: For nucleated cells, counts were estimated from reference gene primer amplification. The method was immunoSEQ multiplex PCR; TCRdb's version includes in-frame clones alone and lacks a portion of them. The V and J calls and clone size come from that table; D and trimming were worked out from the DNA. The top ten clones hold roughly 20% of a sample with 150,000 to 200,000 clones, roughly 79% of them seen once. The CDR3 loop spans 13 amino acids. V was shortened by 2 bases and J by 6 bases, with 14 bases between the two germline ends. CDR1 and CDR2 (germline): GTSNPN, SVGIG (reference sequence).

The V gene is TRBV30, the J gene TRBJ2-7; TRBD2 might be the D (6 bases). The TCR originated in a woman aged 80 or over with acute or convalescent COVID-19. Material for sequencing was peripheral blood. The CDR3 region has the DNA TGTGCCTGGAGTCCTAGCGCCCGCTTCGAGCAGTACTTC. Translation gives CAWSPSARFEQYF.